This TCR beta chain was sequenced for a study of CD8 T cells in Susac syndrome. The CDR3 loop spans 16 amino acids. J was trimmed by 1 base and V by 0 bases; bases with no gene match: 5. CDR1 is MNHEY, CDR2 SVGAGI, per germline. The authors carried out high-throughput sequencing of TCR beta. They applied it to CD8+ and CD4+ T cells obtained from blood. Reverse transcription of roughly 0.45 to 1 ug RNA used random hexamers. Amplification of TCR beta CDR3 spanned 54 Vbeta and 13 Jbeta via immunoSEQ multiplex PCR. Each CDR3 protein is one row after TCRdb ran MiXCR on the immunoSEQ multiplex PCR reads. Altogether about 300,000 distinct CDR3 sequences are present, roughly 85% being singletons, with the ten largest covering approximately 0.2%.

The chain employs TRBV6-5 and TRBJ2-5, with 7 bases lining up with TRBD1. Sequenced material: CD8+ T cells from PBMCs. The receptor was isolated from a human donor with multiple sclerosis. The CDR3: CASSYSYGQAQETQYF. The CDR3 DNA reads TGTGCCAGCAGTTACTCGTATGGACAGGCCCAAGAGACCCAGTACTTC.